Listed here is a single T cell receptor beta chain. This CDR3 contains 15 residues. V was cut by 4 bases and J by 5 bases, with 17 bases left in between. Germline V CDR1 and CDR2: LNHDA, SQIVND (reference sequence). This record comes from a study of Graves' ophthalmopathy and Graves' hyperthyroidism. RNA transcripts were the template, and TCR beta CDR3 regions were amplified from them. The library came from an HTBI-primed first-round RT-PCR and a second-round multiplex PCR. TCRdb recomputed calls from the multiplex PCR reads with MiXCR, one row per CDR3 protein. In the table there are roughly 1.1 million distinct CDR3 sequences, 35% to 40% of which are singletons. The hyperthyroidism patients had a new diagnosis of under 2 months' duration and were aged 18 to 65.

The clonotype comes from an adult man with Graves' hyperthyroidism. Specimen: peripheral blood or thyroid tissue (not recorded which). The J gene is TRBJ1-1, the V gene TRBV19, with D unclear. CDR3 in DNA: TGTGCCAGTAGTACCACCTCGTCCTGGAGGACTGAAGCTTTCTTT. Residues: CASSTTSSWRTEAFF.